This section outlines one T cell receptor (beta chain) sequence together with its context. This table comes from immunoSEQ multiplex PCR, and its TCRdb copy is limited to in-frame clones, with some not included. This sample carries about 10,000 clones, about 89% of them seen once, and the ten largest clones take approximately 6%. The source of the sample is a study of blood T cell repertoires in COVID-19. About the study: The United States, Italy and Spain were the sources of the acute and convalescent COVID-19 samples.

The CDR3 spans 15 residues. Germline CDR1 and CDR2: MNHEY and SMNVEV (reference sequence). With 2 bases clipped from V and 3 bases from J, the junction kept 6 bases outside the gene matches. The sample was peripheral blood. The sequence came from a human donor in a cohort sampled during active COVID-19. This chain uses TRBV27 with TRBJ2-7, with 8 bases that match TRBD1. CDR3 in amino acids: CASSLGNRGDYEQYF. In nucleotides, the CDR3 is TGTGCCAGCAGTTTAGGGAACAGGGGGGACTACGAGCAGTACTTC.